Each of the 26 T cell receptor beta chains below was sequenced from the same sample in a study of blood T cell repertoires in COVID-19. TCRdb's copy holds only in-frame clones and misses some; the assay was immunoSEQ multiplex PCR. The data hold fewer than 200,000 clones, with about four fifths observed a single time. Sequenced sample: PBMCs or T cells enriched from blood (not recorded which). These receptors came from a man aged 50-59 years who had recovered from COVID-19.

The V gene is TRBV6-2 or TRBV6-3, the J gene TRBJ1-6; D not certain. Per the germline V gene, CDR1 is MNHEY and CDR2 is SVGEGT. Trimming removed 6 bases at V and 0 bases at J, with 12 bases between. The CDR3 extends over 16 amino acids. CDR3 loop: CASSDRGGSYNSPLHF. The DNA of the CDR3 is TGTGCCAGCAGCGACCGCGGCGGCTCCTATAATTCACCCCTCCACTTT.

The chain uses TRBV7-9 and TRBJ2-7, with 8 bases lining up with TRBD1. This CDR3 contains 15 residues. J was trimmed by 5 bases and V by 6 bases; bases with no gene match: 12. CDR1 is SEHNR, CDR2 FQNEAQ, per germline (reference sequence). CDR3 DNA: TGTGCCAGCAGTTTCACAGGGGGTTGGGGAAACGAGCAGTACTTC. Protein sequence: CASSFTGGWGNEQYF.

CDR3 sequence: CASSIRENYGYTF. The DNA for the CDR3 is TGTGCCAGTAGTATCCGGGAAAACTATGGCTACACCTTC. The V call is TRBV19, the J call TRBJ1-2; unclear D gene. V was cut by 3 bases and J by 2 bases, with 7 bases left in between. The V gene's germline CDR1 is LNHDA and CDR2 SQIVND (reference sequence). The CDR3 loop spans 13 amino acids.

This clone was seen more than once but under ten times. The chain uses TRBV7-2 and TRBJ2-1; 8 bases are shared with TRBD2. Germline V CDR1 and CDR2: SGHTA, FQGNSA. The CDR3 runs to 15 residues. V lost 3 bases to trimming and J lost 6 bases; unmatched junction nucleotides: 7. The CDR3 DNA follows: TGTGCCAGCAGCTTCGCGGGACTAGGACTCAATGAGCAGTTCTTC. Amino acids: CASSFAGLGLNEQFF. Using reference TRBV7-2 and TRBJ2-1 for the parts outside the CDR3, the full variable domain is GAGVSQSPSNKVTEKGKDVELRCDPISGHTALYWYRQSLGQGLEFLIYFQGNSAPDKSGLPSDRFSAERTGGSVSTLTIQRTQQEDSAVYLCASSFAGLGLNEQFFGPGTRLTVL.

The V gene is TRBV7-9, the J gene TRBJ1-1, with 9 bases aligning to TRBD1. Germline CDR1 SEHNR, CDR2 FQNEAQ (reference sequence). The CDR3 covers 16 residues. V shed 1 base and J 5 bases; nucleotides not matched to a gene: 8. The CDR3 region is CASSLGQGERFTEAFF. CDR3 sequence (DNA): TGTGCCAGCAGCTTAGGACAGGGGGAGAGGTTTACTGAAGCTTTCTTT.

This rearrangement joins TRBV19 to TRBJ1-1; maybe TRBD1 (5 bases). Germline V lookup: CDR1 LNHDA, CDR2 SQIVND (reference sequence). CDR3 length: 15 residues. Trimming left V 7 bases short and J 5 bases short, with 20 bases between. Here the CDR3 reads CASTRRDRGGTEAFF. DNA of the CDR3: TGTGCCAGTACCCGGAGGGACCGGGGGGGAACTGAAGCTTTCTTT.

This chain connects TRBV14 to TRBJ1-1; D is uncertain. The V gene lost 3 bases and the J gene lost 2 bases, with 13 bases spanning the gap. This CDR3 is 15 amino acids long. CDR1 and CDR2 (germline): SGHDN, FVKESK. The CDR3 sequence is CASSQVGGLNTEAFF. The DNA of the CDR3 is TGTGCCAGCAGCCAGGTGGGAGGGCTTAACACTGAAGCTTTCTTT.

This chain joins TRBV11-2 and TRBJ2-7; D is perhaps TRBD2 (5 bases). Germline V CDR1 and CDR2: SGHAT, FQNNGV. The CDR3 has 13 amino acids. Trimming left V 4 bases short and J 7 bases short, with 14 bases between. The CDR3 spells CASSSLRAEEQYF. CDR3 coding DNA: TGTGCCAGCAGCTCCCTGAGGGCGGAGGAGCAGTACTTC. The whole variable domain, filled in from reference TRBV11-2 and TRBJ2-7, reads EAGVAQSPRYKIIEKRQSVAFWCNPISGHATLYWYQQILGQGPKLLIQFQNNGVVDDSQLPKDRFSAERLKGVDSTLKIQPAKLEDSAVYLCASSSLRAEEQYFGPGTRLTVT.

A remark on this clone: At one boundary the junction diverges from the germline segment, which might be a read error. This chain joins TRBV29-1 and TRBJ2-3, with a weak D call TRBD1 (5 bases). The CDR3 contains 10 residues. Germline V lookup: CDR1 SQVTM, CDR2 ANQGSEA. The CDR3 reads CSVDPGMRDF. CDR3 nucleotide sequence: TGCAGCGTTGATCCAGGGATGAGAGATTTT.

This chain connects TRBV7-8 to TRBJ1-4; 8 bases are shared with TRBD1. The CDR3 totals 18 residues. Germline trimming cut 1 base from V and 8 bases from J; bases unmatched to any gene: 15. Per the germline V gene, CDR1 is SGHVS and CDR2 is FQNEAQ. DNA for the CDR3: TGTGCCAGCAGCTTAGGTGTCTTTTTTGGACAGGGAGGGGAAAAACTGTTTTTT. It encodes CASSLGVFFGQGGEKLFF. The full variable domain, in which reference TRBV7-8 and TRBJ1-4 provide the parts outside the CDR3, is GAGVSQSPRYKVAKRGQDVALRCDPISGHVSLFWYQQALGQGPEFLTYFQNEAQLDKSGLPSDRFFAERPEGSVSTLKIQRTQQEDSAVYLCASSLGVFFGQGGEKLFFGSGTQLSVL.

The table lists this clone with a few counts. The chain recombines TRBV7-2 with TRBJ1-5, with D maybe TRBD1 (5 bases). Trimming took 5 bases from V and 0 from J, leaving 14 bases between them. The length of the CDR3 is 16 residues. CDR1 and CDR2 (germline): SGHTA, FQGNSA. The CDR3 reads CASSPGAANSNQPQHF. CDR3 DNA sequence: TGTGCCAGCAGCCCTGGGGCAGCGAATAGCAATCAGCCCCAGCATTTT. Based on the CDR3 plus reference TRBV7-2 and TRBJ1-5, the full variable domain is GAGVSQSPSNKVTEKGKDVELRCDPISGHTALYWYRQSLGQGLEFLIYFQGNSAPDKSGLPSDRFSAERTGGSVSTLTIQRTQQEDSAVYLCASSPGAANSNQPQHFGDGTRLSIL.

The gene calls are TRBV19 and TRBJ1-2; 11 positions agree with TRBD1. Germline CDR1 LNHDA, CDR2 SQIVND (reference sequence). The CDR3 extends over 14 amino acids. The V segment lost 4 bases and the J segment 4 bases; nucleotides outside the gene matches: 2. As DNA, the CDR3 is TGTGCCAGTAGTAACGGACAGGGGGCCTATGGCTACACCTTC. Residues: CASSNGQGAYGYTF.

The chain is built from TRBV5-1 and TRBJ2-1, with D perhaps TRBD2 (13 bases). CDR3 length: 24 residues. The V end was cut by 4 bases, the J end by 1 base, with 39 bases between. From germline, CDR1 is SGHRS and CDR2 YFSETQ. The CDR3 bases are TGCGCCAGCAGCCGGAAGGGACAGGGGGCTGGAGGGACTAGCGGGGAGGGATCCTACAATGAGCAGTTCTTC. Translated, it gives CASSRKGQGAGGTSGEGSYNEQFF. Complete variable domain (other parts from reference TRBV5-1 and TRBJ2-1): KAGVTQTPRYLIKTRGQQVTLSCSPISGHRSVSWYQQTPGQGLQFLFEYFSETQRNKGNFPGRFSGRQFSNSRSEMNVSTLELGDSALYLCASSRKGQGAGGTSGEGSYNEQFFGPGTRLTVL.

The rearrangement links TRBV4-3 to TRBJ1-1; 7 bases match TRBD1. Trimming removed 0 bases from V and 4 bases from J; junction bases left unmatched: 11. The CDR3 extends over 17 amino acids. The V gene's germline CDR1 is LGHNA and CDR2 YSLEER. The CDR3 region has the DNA TGCGCCAGCAGCCAAGACTCACGGACAGGCACACTCACTGAAGCTTTCTTT. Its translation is CASSQDSRTGTLTEAFF.

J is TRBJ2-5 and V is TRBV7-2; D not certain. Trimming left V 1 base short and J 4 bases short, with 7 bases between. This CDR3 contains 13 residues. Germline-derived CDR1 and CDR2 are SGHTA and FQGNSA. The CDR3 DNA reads TGTGCCAGCAGCTTAGGGCCGGGAGAGACCCAGTACTTC. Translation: CASSLGPGETQYF.

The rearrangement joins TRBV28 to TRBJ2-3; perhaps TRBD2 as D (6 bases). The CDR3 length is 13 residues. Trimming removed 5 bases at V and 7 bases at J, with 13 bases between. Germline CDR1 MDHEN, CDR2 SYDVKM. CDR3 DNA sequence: TGTGCCAGCAGTCCGGGACTTAAGAATACGCAGTATTTT. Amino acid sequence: CASSPGLKNTQYF. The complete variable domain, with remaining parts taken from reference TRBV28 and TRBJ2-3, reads DVKVTQSSRYLVKRTGEKVFLECVQDMDHENMFWYRQDPGLGLRLIYFSYDVKMKEKGDIPEGYSVSREKKERFSLILESASTNQTSMYLCASSPGLKNTQYFGPGTRLTVL.

Here the CDR3 reads CASSLPGVTQYF. The CDR3, as DNA: TGTGCCAGCAGCTTGCCGGGGGTGACCCAGTACTTC. The chain uses TRBV7-2 and TRBJ2-5; tentatively, D is TRBD2 (6 bases). Germline V gives CDR1 SGHTA, CDR2 FQGNSA. The ends were cut back, 3 bases at V and 7 bases at J, with 9 bases in the middle. The CDR3 sequence is 12 residues long.

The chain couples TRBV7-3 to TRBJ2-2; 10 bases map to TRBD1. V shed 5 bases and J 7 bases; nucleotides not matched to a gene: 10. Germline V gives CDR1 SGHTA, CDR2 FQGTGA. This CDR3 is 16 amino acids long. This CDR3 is CASSPVPGQGSGELFF. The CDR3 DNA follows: TGTGCCAGCAGCCCTGTACCGGGACAGGGGAGCGGGGAGCTGTTTTTT.

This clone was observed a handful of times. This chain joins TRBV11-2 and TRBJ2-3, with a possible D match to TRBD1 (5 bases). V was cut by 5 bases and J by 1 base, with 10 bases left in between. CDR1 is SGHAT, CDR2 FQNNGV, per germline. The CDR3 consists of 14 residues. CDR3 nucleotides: TGTGCCAGCAGCCGTACAGGACGCACAGATACGCAGTATTTT. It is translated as CASSRTGRTDTQYF.

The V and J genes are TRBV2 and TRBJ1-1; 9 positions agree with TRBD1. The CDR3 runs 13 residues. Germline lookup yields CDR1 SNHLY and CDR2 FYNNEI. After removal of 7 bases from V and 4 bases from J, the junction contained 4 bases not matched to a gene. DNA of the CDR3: TGTGCCAGCATCCAGGACAGGGGCACTGAAGCTTTCTTT. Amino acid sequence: CASIQDRGTEAFF. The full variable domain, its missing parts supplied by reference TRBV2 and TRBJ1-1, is EPEVTQTPSHQVTQMGQEVILRCVPISNHLYFYWYRQILGQKVEFLVSFYNNEISEKSEIFDDQFSVERPDGSNFTLKIRSTKLEDSAMYFCASIQDRGTEAFFGQGTRLTVV.

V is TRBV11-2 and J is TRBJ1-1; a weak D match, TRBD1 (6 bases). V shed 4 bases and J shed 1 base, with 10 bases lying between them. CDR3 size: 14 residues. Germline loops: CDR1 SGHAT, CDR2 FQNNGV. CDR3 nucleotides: TGTGCCAGCAGCTCCCGGACAGAGAACACTGAAGCTTTCTTT. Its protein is CASSSRTENTEAFF.

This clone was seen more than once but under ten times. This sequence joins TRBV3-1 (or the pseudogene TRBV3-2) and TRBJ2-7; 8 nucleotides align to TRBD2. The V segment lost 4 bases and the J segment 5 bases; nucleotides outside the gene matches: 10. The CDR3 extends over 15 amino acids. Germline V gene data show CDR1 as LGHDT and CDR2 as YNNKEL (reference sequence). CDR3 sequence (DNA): TGTGCCAGCAGCCGGACTAGCCCCTTTGGGAACGAGCAGTACTTC. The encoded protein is CASSRTSPFGNEQYF.

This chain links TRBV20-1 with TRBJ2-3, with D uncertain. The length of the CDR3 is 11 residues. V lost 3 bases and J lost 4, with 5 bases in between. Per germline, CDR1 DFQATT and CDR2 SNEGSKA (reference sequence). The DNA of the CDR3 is TGCAGTGCTAGTTCTCCAGATACGCAGTATTTT. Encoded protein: CSASSPDTQYF.

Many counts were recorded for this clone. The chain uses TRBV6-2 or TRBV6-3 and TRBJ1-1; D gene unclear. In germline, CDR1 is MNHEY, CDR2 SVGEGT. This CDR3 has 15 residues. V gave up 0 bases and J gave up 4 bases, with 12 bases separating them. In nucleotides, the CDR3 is TGTGCCAGCAGTTACTCGTTGCTCTCGGGCACTGAAGCTTTCTTT. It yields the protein CASSYSLLSGTEAFF.

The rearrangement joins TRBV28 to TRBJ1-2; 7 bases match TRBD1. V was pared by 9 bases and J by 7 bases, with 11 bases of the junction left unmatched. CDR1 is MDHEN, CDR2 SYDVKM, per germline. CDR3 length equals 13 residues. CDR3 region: CASGGQVGSGYTF. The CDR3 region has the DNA TGTGCCAGTGGAGGACAGGTCGGTTCTGGCTACACCTTC.

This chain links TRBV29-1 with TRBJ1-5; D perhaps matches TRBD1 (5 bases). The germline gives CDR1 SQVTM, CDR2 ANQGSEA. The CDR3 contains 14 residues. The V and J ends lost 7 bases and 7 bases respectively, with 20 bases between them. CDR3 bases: TGCAGCGAGTCCGACAGACCCCCCAACCAGCCCCAGCATTTT. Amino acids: CSESDRPPNQPQHF. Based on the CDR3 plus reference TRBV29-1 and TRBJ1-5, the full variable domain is SAVISQKPSRDICQRGTSLTIQCQVDSQVTMMFWYRQQPGQSLTLIATANQGSEATYESGFVIDKFPISRPNLTFSTLTVSNMSPEDSSIYLCSESDRPPNQPQHFGDGTRLSIL.